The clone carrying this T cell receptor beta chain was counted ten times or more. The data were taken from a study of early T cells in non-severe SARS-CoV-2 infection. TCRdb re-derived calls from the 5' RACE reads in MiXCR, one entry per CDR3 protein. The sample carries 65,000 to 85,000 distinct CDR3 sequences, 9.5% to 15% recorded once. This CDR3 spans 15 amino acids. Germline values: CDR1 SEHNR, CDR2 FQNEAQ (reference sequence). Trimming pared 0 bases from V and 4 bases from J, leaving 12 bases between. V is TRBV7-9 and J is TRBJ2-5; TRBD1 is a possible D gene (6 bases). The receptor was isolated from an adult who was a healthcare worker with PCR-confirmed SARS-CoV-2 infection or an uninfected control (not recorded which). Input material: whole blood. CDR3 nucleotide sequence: TGTGCCAGCAGCTTAGCGGTATCAGGGGTAGAGACCCAGTACTTC. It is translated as CASSLAVSGVETQYF.